The 28 T cell receptor beta chains presented below share a single source sample, sequenced in a study of blood T cell repertoires in COVID-19. Data came from immunoSEQ multiplex PCR; TCRdb stores just in-frame clones and leaves some out. The sample yields about 120,000 clones, roughly 84% seen once. Source material: peripheral blood. The source is a woman of 80 years or more with acute or convalescent COVID-19.

The chain combines TRBV5-4 with TRBJ1-2; D not certain. V was shortened by 4 bases and J by 4 bases, with 11 bases between the two germline ends. Germline CDR1 SGHNT, CDR2 YYREEE (reference sequence). CDR3 size: 13 residues. DNA for the CDR3: TGTGCCAGCAGCGCCGGGTCGATCTATGGCTACACCTTC. Its protein is CASSAGSIYGYTF.

The chain uses TRBV6-5 and TRBJ2-3; 7 nucleotides agree with TRBD1. The junction had 5 bases not matched to a gene; V was cut back by 0 bases and J by 2 bases. The germline V gene has CDR1 MNHEY and CDR2 SVGAGI. The CDR3 is 16 residues long. The CDR3 DNA reads TGTGCCAGCAGTTACTCTGGGACAGCTGCCACAGATACGCAGTATTTT. This encodes CASSYSGTAATDTQYF.

The J gene is TRBJ1-2, the V gene TRBV28; 7 bases map to TRBD1. Trimming cost V 6 bases and J 4 bases; bases outside gene matches: 2. The germline V gene encodes CDR1 MDHEN and CDR2 SYDVKM. This CDR3 region has 12 residues. This CDR3 reads CASRQGTYGYTF. In nucleotides, the CDR3 is TGTGCCAGCAGACAGGGGACCTATGGCTACACCTTC.

This clone has just one count. V usage is TRBV3-1 (or the pseudogene TRBV3-2) and J usage is TRBJ2-7; D possibly corresponds to TRBD2 (6 bases). V shed 1 base and J shed 4 bases, with 8 bases lying between them. Germline V lookup: CDR1 LGHDT, CDR2 YNNKEL (reference sequence). The CDR3 is made up of 13 amino acids. The CDR3 DNA is TGTGCCAGCAGCCAAGGAGCGGGTTACGAGCAGTACTTC. It translates to CASSQGAGYEQYF.

The chain joins TRBV27 to TRBJ1-2, with a possible D match to TRBD1 (5 bases). This CDR3 is built from 15 residues. V was clipped by 2 bases and J by 8 bases, with 18 bases between them. Germline V lookup: CDR1 MNHEY, CDR2 SMNVEV (reference sequence). As DNA, the CDR3 is TGTGCCAGCAGTTTACAGGTCCCCAGGAGGGACGGCTACACCTTC. The encoded protein is CASSLQVPRRDGYTF.

This chain links TRBV11-3 with TRBJ2-1; TRBD2 aligns across 13 bases. The CDR3 has 17 amino acids. Germline CDR1 and CDR2: SGHNT and YENEEA. Trimming took 5 bases from V and 8 from J; bases not matched to a gene: 12. The DNA for the CDR3 is TGTGCCAGCAGCCGTCTAACTAGCGGGAGGGCCTCGGATGAGCAGTTCTTC. It is translated as CASSRLTSGRASDEQFF.

This chain connects TRBV7-9 to TRBJ1-1; D is unclear. This CDR3 has 16 amino acids. Germline V gives CDR1 SEHNR, CDR2 FQNEAQ (reference sequence). V lost 4 bases and J lost 0, with 15 bases in between. CDR3 bases: TGTGCCAGCAGCTCTATTACATGGGCGATGAACACTGAAGCTTTCTTT. This encodes CASSSITWAMNTEAFF.

The chain has TRBV2 and TRBJ1-4; TRBD1 agrees at 10 bases. Germline V CDR1 and CDR2: SNHLY, FYNNEI. The CDR3 is made up of 13 amino acids. J gave up 7 bases and V 10 bases, and 6 bases lay outside the gene matches. The CDR3 loop is CATRRDRGEKLFF. CDR3 DNA: TGTGCCACCCGCCGGGACAGGGGTGAAAAACTGTTTTTT.

This clone came up once. CDR3 sequence reads: CSVEQGGEQYF. The DNA of the CDR3 is TGCAGCGTTGAACAGGGAGGCGAGCAGTACTTC. The chain has TRBV29-1 and TRBJ2-7; a weak D match, TRBD2 (6 bases). The CDR3 runs 11 residues. Trimming removed 2 bases at V and 6 bases at J, with 8 bases between. The V gene's germline CDR1 is SQVTM and CDR2 ANQGSEA.

The genes are TRBV28 and TRBJ2-6, with D possibly being TRBD1 (6 bases). CDR1 and CDR2 (germline): MDHEN, SYDVKM. This CDR3 contains 16 residues. The V and J ends lost 4 bases and 3 bases respectively, with 13 bases between them. CDR3 nucleotide sequence: TGTGCCAGCAGTTCCACAGGGACGGGTGGGGCCAACGTCCTGACTTTC. It translates to CASSSTGTGGANVLTF.

The chain employs TRBV5-1 and TRBJ2-7; 10 bases match TRBD2. The CDR3 totals 14 residues. V gave up 6 bases and J gave up 4 bases; unmatched junction bases: 7. Germline-derived CDR1 and CDR2 are SGHRS and YFSETQ. CDR3 residues: CASTKAGGPYEQYF. The CDR3 DNA is TGCGCCAGCACCAAAGCGGGAGGGCCATACGAGCAGTACTTC.

J is TRBJ1-1 and V is TRBV28, with 8 bases matching TRBD1. Germline V gives CDR1 MDHEN, CDR2 SYDVKM. V shed 4 bases and J 2 bases; nucleotides not matched to a gene: 3. There are 14 residues in the CDR3. The CDR3 nucleotides are TGTGCCAGCAGTTCGGGGACAGGCAACACTGAAGCTTTCTTT. Amino acid sequence: CASSSGTGNTEAFF. The full variable domain, rest sourced from reference TRBV28 and TRBJ1-1, is DVKVTQSSRYLVKRTGEKVFLECVQDMDHENMFWYRQDPGLGLRLIYFSYDVKMKEKGDIPEGYSVSREKKERFSLILESASTNQTSMYLCASSSGTGNTEAFFGQGTRLTVV.

The chain links TRBV7-9 to TRBJ1-2; possible D gene TRBD1, 5 bases. Trimming left V 1 base short and J 6 bases short, with 15 bases between. The CDR3 is 15 residues long. The germline V gene has CDR1 SEHNR and CDR2 FQNEAQ (reference sequence). The CDR3 loop reads CASSLEYGHPDGYTF. In DNA, the CDR3 is TGTGCCAGCAGCTTAGAGTACGGACACCCGGATGGCTACACCTTC.

The chain carries TRBV19 and TRBJ1-5; D is unresolved. CDR1 is LNHDA, CDR2 SQIVND, per germline (reference sequence). This CDR3 comprises 14 residues. V gave up 4 bases and J gave up 3 bases, with 10 bases separating them. The CDR3 DNA reads TGTGCCAGTAGTAATTCGGGGTACAATCAGCCCCAGCATTTT. It is translated as CASSNSGYNQPQHF.

The chain is built from TRBV4-1 and TRBJ2-5; D remains ambiguous. The CDR3 runs 14 residues. The V gene lost 3 bases and the J gene lost 1 base, with 9 bases spanning the gap. In germline, CDR1 is MGHRA, CDR2 YSYEKL. In DNA form, the CDR3 reads TGCGCCAGCAGCCAGAGAACAGTCCAAGAGACCCAGTACTTC. Encoded protein: CASSQRTVQETQYF.

V is TRBV6-5 and J is TRBJ1-1; D is unresolved. V dropped 8 bases and J dropped 0 bases, with 7 bases sitting between them. Germline V gene data show CDR1 as MNHEY and CDR2 as SVGAGI. The CDR3 consists of 12 residues. The CDR3 spells CASGGMNTEAFF. The CDR3, as DNA: TGTGCCAGCGGAGGTATGAACACTGAAGCTTTCTTT.

This clone was counted a single time. The gene calls are TRBV4-1 and TRBJ1-2, with D possibly TRBD1 on 6 matching bases. The V end lost 5 bases, the J end lost 4 bases, and 17 bases lay between the germline ends. Germline V gene sequence: CDR1 MGHRA, CDR2 YSYEKL. CDR3 length: 15 residues. CDR3: CASSNRETGSYGYTF. CDR3 in DNA: TGCGCCAGCAGCAACCGCGAGACAGGTTCCTATGGCTACACCTTC.

The chain links TRBV18 to TRBJ1-1; no clear D gene. CDR1 is KGHSH, CDR2 LQKENI, per germline. The V and J ends lost 2 bases and 0 bases respectively, with 13 bases between them. This CDR3 has 16 amino acids. CDR3 DNA: TGTGCCAGCTCACCATATGGCGCCAGGTTGAACACTGAAGCTTTCTTT. Amino acid sequence: CASSPYGARLNTEAFF.

This chain uses TRBV12-1 with TRBJ1-4; TRBD1 reflects the table's D call only, with no check against the DNA. TRBV12-1 is termed a pseudogene. The CDR3 loop spans 16 amino acids. The CDR3 spells CASSWRPGQSNEKLFF. The CDR3 DNA reads TGTGCCAGCAGCTGGAGGCCGGGACAGAGTAATGAAAAACTGTTTTTT.

The CDR3 coding sequence is TGCAGTGCTCGTGGGCTCGCAGATACGCAGTATTTT. This gives the protein CSARGLADTQYF. The V call is TRBV20-1, the J call TRBJ2-3, with D hard to call. In germline, CDR1 is DFQATT, CDR2 SNEGSKA (reference sequence). The CDR3 runs to 12 residues. Trimming took 5 bases from V and 4 from J, leaving 10 bases between them.

The genes are TRBV20-1 and TRBJ1-2, with D possibly TRBD1 on 5 matching bases. V was pared by 3 bases and J by 5 bases, with 10 bases between. Germline V CDR1 and CDR2: DFQATT, SNEGSKA (reference sequence). The CDR3 is 12 residues long. The CDR3 DNA reads TGCAGTGCTAGTGCCGGGGGGTATGGCTACACCTTC. Its translation: CSASAGGYGYTF.

The chain uses TRBV3-1 (or the pseudogene TRBV3-2) and TRBJ2-2; 10 bases match TRBD2. The V gene end was trimmed by 4 bases and the J gene end by 4 bases; junction bases not matched to a gene: 6. The CDR3 is 16 amino acids. Germline CDR1 LGHDT, CDR2 YNNKEL (reference sequence). The CDR3 DNA follows: TGTGCCAGCAGCCTAGCGGGAGGCCGTGTCACCGGGGAGCTGTTTTTT. Protein product: CASSLAGGRVTGELFF.

This chain connects TRBV9 to TRBJ1-3; 7 bases match TRBD1. CDR3 length equals 17 residues. V lost 0 bases and J lost 4; bases outside the gene matches: 10. The germline CDR1 and CDR2 sequences are SGDLS and YYNGEE. The CDR3: CASSVAGSGQAGNTIYF. DNA for the CDR3: TGTGCCAGCAGCGTAGCGGGCTCTGGACAGGCAGGAAACACCATATATTTT.

The chain couples TRBV7-3 to TRBJ1-3; 8 positions agree with TRBD1. The CDR3 covers 15 residues. Trimming at V came to 5 bases and at J to 4 bases, leaving 7 bases not matched to a gene. Germline V gene lookup returns CDR1 SGHTA and CDR2 FQGTGA. For the CDR3, the DNA is TGTGCCAGCAGCCCTTCGACAGGGGTCGGAAACACCATATATTTT. It encodes CASSPSTGVGNTIYF.

The CDR3 reads CASSQHEQAVYGYTF. CDR3 bases: TGCGCCAGCAGCCAACATGAACAGGCCGTCTATGGCTACACCTTC. This chain joins TRBV4-1 and TRBJ1-2; D is possibly TRBD1 (5 bases). The CDR3 extends over 15 amino acids. Germline V gene sequence: CDR1 MGHRA, CDR2 YSYEKL. Trimming removed 2 bases from V and 4 bases from J, with 14 bases in between.

V usage is TRBV5-4 and J usage is TRBJ2-3, with D possibly matching TRBD2 (5 bases). The CDR3 extends over 14 amino acids. Trimming stripped 6 bases from V and 0 bases from J, with 11 bases between. The germline V gene encodes CDR1 SGHNT and CDR2 YYREEE (reference sequence). The CDR3 loop is CASKEDRSTDTQYF. For the CDR3, the DNA is TGTGCCAGCAAGGAGGACCGTAGCACAGATACGCAGTATTTT.

The V and J genes are TRBV24-1 and TRBJ2-4; 8 bases fit TRBD1. The CDR3 totals 16 residues. The V and J ends lost 3 bases and 7 bases, in that order; junction bases with no gene match: 10. CDR1 and CDR2 from the germline V gene are KGHDR and SFDVKD. CDR3 region: CATSDTRGQASNIQYF. Written as DNA, the CDR3 is TGTGCCACCAGTGATACCAGGGGACAGGCTAGCAACATTCAGTACTTC.

The chain recombines TRBV7-6 with TRBJ2-3; possible D gene TRBD2, 6 bases. V was trimmed by 5 bases and J by 0 bases, leaving 12 bases between them. CDR1 SGHVS and CDR2 FNYEAQ come from the germline V gene. This CDR3 has 15 amino acids. CDR3 nucleotide sequence: TGTGCCAGCAGCATGGGACTGATTAGCACAGATACGCAGTATTTT. Translation gives CASSMGLISTDTQYF.